These 27 T cell receptor beta chains were all obtained from the same sample, sequenced in a study of identical twins listed by TCRdb under 2016. Libraries came from 5' RACE. Instrument on record: Illumina HiSeq 2000. TCRdb reprocessing: public reads trimmed at Q25 with fastp, clones called with MiXCR, in-frame beta chains kept. Every CDR3 protein is listed once, alongside the most common genes and DNA of its rows. The sample table shows under 250,000 distinct CDR3 sequences, and 7.5% are seen once. The top ten clonotypes cover approximately 5.4% of the sample. A further study also used this sample, focusing on yellow fever vaccine responses in identical twins.

The specimen sequenced was CD8+ T cells sorted from blood. Every receptor here comes from a young woman in good health.

This clonotype occurred a few times. The chain combines TRBV7-6 with TRBJ1-6; 9 nucleotides line up with TRBD1. The ends lost 1 base at V and 10 bases at J; junction bases unmatched: 14. Per germline, CDR1 SGHVS and CDR2 FNYEAQ. The CDR3 is 18 residues long. The DNA of the CDR3 is TGTGCCAGCAGCTTAGTATTCCCGGGACAGGGCGAAGGGTCACCCCTCCACTTT. As protein: CASSLVFPGQGEGSPLHF.

In its sample, this clonotype was seen many times. The gene calls are TRBV11-2 and TRBJ2-7; no reliable D call. The V gene's germline CDR1 is SGHAT and CDR2 FQNNGV. The CDR3 has 14 amino acids. Deletions cut 1 base from V and 3 bases from J, with 10 bases between. This chain's CDR3 is CASSLGGLFYEQYV. CDR3 bases: TGTGCCAGCAGCTTAGGTGGGCTCTTCTACGAGCAGTACGTC.

This clonotype was counted a few times. The chain carries TRBV25-1 and TRBJ1-4; unclear D gene. CDR1 is MGHDK, CDR2 SYGVNS, per germline. Trimming removed 0 bases from V and 5 bases from J, with 4 bases in between. This CDR3 is 13 amino acids long. CDR3 in amino acids: CASSEYINEKLFF. Written as DNA, the CDR3 is TGTGCCAGCAGTGAATATATAAATGAAAAACTGTTTTTT.

This clonotype was counted many times. The genes are TRBV10-3 and TRBJ2-1; 9 nucleotides line up with TRBD1. This CDR3 has 16 amino acids. After removal of 3 bases from V and 2 bases from J, the junction contained 5 bases not matched to a gene. Germline assignment: CDR1 ENHRY and CDR2 SYGVKD. The CDR3 bases are TGTGCCATCAGTGATGGACAGGGGAGGACCTACAATGAGCAGTTCTTC. It yields the protein CAISDGQGRTYNEQFF.

The CDR3 DNA follows: TGTGCCAGCAGTCCCACCAGCCCGTGGGGGATGGAAGAGACCCAGTACTTC. Its translation is CASSPTSPWGMEETQYF. J is TRBJ2-5 and V is TRBV12-3 or TRBV12-4, with D possibly called TRBD1 or TRBD2 (5 bases each). Deletions cut 5 bases from V and 3 bases from J, with 22 bases between. This CDR3 is 17 amino acids long.

The sample holds a few counts of this clonotype. The chain combines TRBV12-3 or TRBV12-4 with TRBJ2-7; D may be TRBD1 (5 bases). Trimming cost V 7 bases and J 0 bases, with 10 bases left between them. This CDR3 region has 13 residues. In DNA, the CDR3 is TGTGCCAGCAATCGTGACAGCTCCTACGAGCAGTACTTC. Amino acid sequence: CASNRDSSYEQYF.

This clonotype was seen many times. V gene TRBV28 combines with J gene TRBJ2-7; a weak D match, TRBD2 (5 bases). Germline loops: CDR1 MDHEN, CDR2 SYDVKM. The V and J ends lost 6 bases and 3 bases respectively, with 18 bases between them. The CDR3 extends over 15 amino acids. DNA for the CDR3: TGTGCCAGCAGCCCCGGACTTAATTCACACTACGAGCAGTACGTC. Translation gives CASSPGLNSHYEQYV.

The chain joins TRBV5-5 to TRBJ2-7; TRBD1 or TRBD2 may be the D gene (6 bases each). The CDR3 has 15 residues. CDR1 and CDR2 from the germline V gene are SGHKS and YYEKEE (reference sequence). Trimming shortened V by 1 base and J by 1 base, and 12 bases separated the two germline ends. The CDR3 sequence is CASSLSGGGSYEQYF. The CDR3 region has the DNA TGTGCCAGCAGCTTGAGTGGAGGGGGTTCCTACGAGCAGTACTTC.

This clonotype was seen a few times. The V and J genes are TRBV28 and TRBJ2-5; D remains ambiguous. V was shortened by 6 bases and J by 2 bases, with 13 bases between the two germline ends. The length of the CDR3 is 14 residues. Per germline, CDR1 MDHEN and CDR2 SYDVKM. The CDR3 DNA is TGTGCCAGCAGCCCCTGGACGCCACAAGAGACCCAGTACTTC. Translating it yields CASSPWTPQETQYF.

The rearrangement links TRBV28 to TRBJ2-7; 10 bases line up with TRBD1. The J segment lost 3 bases and the V segment lost 7 bases, leaving 9 bases of the junction unmatched. Germline V gene data show CDR1 as MDHEN and CDR2 as SYDVKM. The length of the CDR3 is 15 residues. CDR3 sequence: CASILGGTGVYEQYF. Here the CDR3 DNA reads TGTGCCAGCATCCTAGGGGGGACAGGGGTCTACGAGCAGTACTTC.

V gene TRBV29-1 combines with J gene TRBJ2-3, with 8 bases fitting TRBD2. Germline V gene sequence: CDR1 SQVTM, CDR2 ANQGSEA. V shed 7 bases, J shed 2 bases, and the junction held 8 bases outside the gene matches. There are 14 residues in the CDR3. CDR3 sequence reads: CSGVEREPTDTQYF. DNA of the CDR3: TGCAGCGGCGTGGAGCGGGAGCCCACAGATACGCAGTATTTT.

The chain uses TRBV27 and TRBJ2-1, with a possible D match to TRBD1 (5 bases). This CDR3 has 12 amino acids. V lost 2 bases, J lost 9 bases, and 8 bases lay in between. In germline, CDR1 is MNHEY, CDR2 SMNVEV (reference sequence). CDR3: CASSLGATEQFF. The CDR3 DNA reads as TGTGCCAGCAGTTTAGGGGCGACTGAGCAGTTCTTC.

In this sample, this clonotype turned up a few times. The chain combines TRBV12-3 or TRBV12-4 with TRBJ2-5; D is unclear. CDR3 length equals 15 residues. Deletions cut 1 base from V and 4 bases from J, with 13 bases between. Here the CDR3 DNA reads TGTGCCAGCAGTTTAGGTACGACCGTCGGAGAGACCCAGTACTTC. As protein: CASSLGTTVGETQYF.

This clonotype was detected only a few times. CDR3 sequence: CASSLVVSSGELFF. CDR3 DNA sequence: TGTGCCAGCAGCTTAGTCGTTAGTTCCGGGGAGCTGTTTTTT. The chain couples TRBV7-9 to TRBJ2-2; D unclear. Germline V CDR1 and CDR2: SEHNR, FQNEAQ (reference sequence). CDR3 length: 14 residues. V shed 1 base and J shed 6 bases, with 9 bases lying between them.

This clonotype was observed a few times. This chain links TRBV29-1 with TRBJ2-5; 7 nucleotides match TRBD2. Germline V CDR1 and CDR2: SQVTM, ANQGSEA. CDR3 length equals 15 residues. V lost 3 bases to trimming and J lost 4 bases; unmatched junction nucleotides: 11. CDR3 amino acids: CSVDVGGSRRETQYF. CDR3 sequence (DNA): TGCAGCGTTGATGTGGGCGGGAGCAGGCGAGAGACCCAGTACTTC.

This clonotype appeared a few times. This chain joins TRBV29-1 and TRBJ2-5; 12 bases are shared with TRBD1. V dropped 5 bases and J dropped 4; count of bases not matched to a gene: 11. CDR3 size: 16 residues. Germline CDR1 reads SQVTM; CDR2 reads ANQGSEA. The CDR3 sequence: CSVSGTGGLKGETQYF. In DNA form, the CDR3 reads TGCAGCGTTTCCGGGACAGGGGGCCTCAAAGGAGAGACCCAGTACTTC. Combining the CDR3 with reference TRBV29-1 and TRBJ2-5 gives the whole variable domain SAVISQKPSRDICQRGTSLTIQCQVDSQVTMMFWYRQQPGQSLTLIATANQGSEATYESGFVIDKFPISRPNLTFSTLTVSNMSPEDSSIYLCSVSGTGGLKGETQYFGPGTRLLVL.

This clonotype occurred many times. The rearrangement uses TRBV7-9 and TRBJ2-2; D unresolved. The V and J ends lost 5 bases and 3 bases respectively, with 10 bases between them. Germline CDR1 and CDR2: SEHNR and FQNEAQ (reference sequence). The CDR3 is made up of 14 amino acids. The CDR3 loop is CASSLVWYTGELFF. The CDR3 DNA is TGTGCCAGCAGCCTTGTCTGGTACACCGGGGAGCTGTTTTTT.

This clonotype was recorded many times. This chain joins TRBV27 and TRBJ2-2; D is undetermined. CDR1 is MNHEY and CDR2 is SMNVEV in the germline V gene (reference sequence). This CDR3 has 16 amino acids. The germline V and J ends were trimmed by 0 bases and 0 bases, with 8 bases remaining between them. Here the CDR3 reads CASSLSGYPNTGELFF. The CDR3 nucleotides are TGTGCCAGCAGTTTATCGGGCTACCCGAACACCGGGGAGCTGTTTTTT.

Here the CDR3 reads CASSYPYNEQFF. Written as DNA, the CDR3 is TGTGCCAGCAGTTACCCCTACAATGAGCAGTTCTTC. This chain connects TRBV12-3 or TRBV12-4 to TRBJ2-1; D unclear. V gave up 4 bases and J gave up 2 bases, with 3 bases separating them. This CDR3 has 12 amino acids.

CDR3 nucleotides: TGTGCCAGCTCACCAGAAGGGAGAATTGATCAGCCCCAGCATTTT. Translated, it gives CASSPEGRIDQPQHF. This rearrangement joins TRBV18 to TRBJ1-5, with no clear D. Germline loops: CDR1 KGHSH, CDR2 LQKENI. V was trimmed by 2 bases and J by 5 bases, leaving 13 bases between them. The CDR3 runs 15 residues.

The rearrangement links TRBV6-1 to TRBJ1-4; the D gene is possibly TRBD1 (5 bases). The germline V gene has CDR1 MNHNS and CDR2 SASEGT. The V gene lost 7 bases and the J gene lost 4 bases, with 13 bases spanning the gap. The CDR3 runs to 14 residues. Here the CDR3 reads CASTPDRFNEKLFF. The CDR3 nucleotides are TGTGCCAGCACCCCAGACAGATTTAATGAAAAACTGTTTTTT.

This clonotype was counted at least ten times. The chain has TRBV12-3 or TRBV12-4 and TRBJ2-5; D is undetermined. CDR3 length equals 13 residues. The ends were cut back, 3 bases at V and 1 base at J, with 6 bases in the middle. CDR3 residues: CASSLTPQETQYF. In nucleotides, the CDR3 is TGTGCCAGCAGTTTGACGCCCCAAGAGACCCAGTACTTC.

The sample holds a few counts of this clonotype. This sequence joins TRBV4-1 and TRBJ2-1; 7 positions match TRBD2. This CDR3 is 15 amino acids long. CDR1 and CDR2 (germline): MGHRA, YSYEKL. V lost 1 base, J lost 9 bases, and 9 bases stayed unmatched. As DNA, the CDR3 is TGCGCCAGCAGCCAAGTAGTGCGGGAGAACGCTGAGCAGTTCTTC. Protein: CASSQVVRENAEQFF.

V usage is TRBV4-1 and J usage is TRBJ2-7; no clear D. In germline, CDR1 is MGHRA, CDR2 YSYEKL. CDR3 length: 15 residues. Trimming left V 0 bases short and J 0 bases short, with 9 bases between. The CDR3 here is CASSQETGFSYEQYF. The CDR3, as DNA: TGCGCCAGCAGCCAAGAGACGGGTTTCTCCTACGAGCAGTACTTC.

Only a few counts were recorded for this clonotype. V usage is TRBV29-1 and J usage is TRBJ2-1; D is ambiguous. V lost 1 base and J lost 3, with 13 bases in between. This CDR3 is built from 15 residues. The germline V gene encodes CDR1 SQVTM and CDR2 ANQGSEA. The CDR3 protein is CSVEGRKGFYNEQFF. In DNA form, the CDR3 reads TGCAGCGTTGAAGGGCGGAAGGGATTCTACAATGAGCAGTTCTTC.

In its sample, this clonotype was seen many times. The chain links TRBV5-1 to TRBJ2-7; TRBD1 might be the D (5 bases). In germline, CDR1 is SGHRS, CDR2 YFSETQ. This CDR3 comprises 14 residues. The germline V and J ends were trimmed by 0 bases and 2 bases, with 9 bases remaining between them. CDR3 loop: CASSLGAGTYEQYV. CDR3 in DNA: TGCGCCAGCAGCTTGGGGGCAGGGACCTACGAGCAGTACGTC.

This clonotype was found a few times. V usage is TRBV2 and J usage is TRBJ2-3; TRBD2 matches at 10 bases. CDR1 and CDR2 (germline): SNHLY, FYNNEI. With 8 bases clipped from V and 3 bases from J, the junction kept 8 bases outside the gene matches. There are 15 residues in the CDR3. The CDR3 DNA is TGTGCCAGCCCAAGGATTAGCGGGAGGACAGATACGCAGTATTTT. Translation gives CASPRISGRTDTQYF.